This entry describes one T cell receptor (beta chain). Its antigen is not known. The data belong to a study of T cells in Graves' hyperthyroidism and ophthalmopathy. Diagnosis relied on clinical symptoms, serum thyroxine and TRAb, thyroid ultrasound and orbital computed tomography. It was approximately 9.7 ml of fresh peripheral blood that supplied the PBMCs. The investigators amplified TCR beta CDR3 regions from RNA transcripts. First-round RT-PCR of the TCR CDR3 relied on the HTBI primer set. MiXCR was run by TCRdb on the multiplex PCR reads, yielding one entry per CDR3 protein. In the table there are under 300,000 distinct CDR3 sequences, roughly an eighth of which are singletons. Study findings and constraints: Researchers found most expanded thyroid clonotypes above 0.001 in blood as well. Through a model of 13 V-J features, ophthalmopathy was separated from stable hyperthyroidism.

This TCR was sampled from a woman in her thirties or forties with Graves' hyperthyroidism. The material sequenced was blood.

CDR3 sequence (DNA): TGTGCCAGCCCCGTGAGCTACGAGCAGTACTTC. It specifies CASPVSYEQYF. The gene calls are TRBV2 and TRBJ2-7; D unclear. Deletions cut 8 bases from V and 3 bases from J, with 8 bases between. Per the germline V gene, CDR1 is SNHLY and CDR2 is FYNNEI. The CDR3 is 11 residues long.